This T cell receptor (beta chain) originates from a study of blood T cells in healthy people across ages. Broader study findings: TCR beta diversity per million T cells fell roughly linearly with age. Estimates based on one million T cells were treated as lower bounds. Because sorting was not performed, PBMCs prevented conclusive naive versus antigen-experienced comparison.

A second PCR, run for roughly 7 to 11 cycles, used a sample-barcoded 5' primer plus a J-beta primer mix. Tagging of each cDNA molecule was performed by a template-switch adaptor with 12 random nucleotides. TCRdb itself ran the 5' RACE reads through MiXCR, one entry per CDR3 protein. In the table there are about 640,000 distinct CDR3 sequences, around 54% of which are singletons. In regard to this clonotype: Antigen unknown.

This CDR3 spans 13 amino acids. CDR1 is LGHDT and CDR2 is YNNKEL in the germline V gene (reference sequence). The chain joins TRBV3-1 to TRBJ2-4; TRBD2 aligns across 8 bases. The assigned J gene may be wrong: the sequence end matches TRBJ2-5 better. The origin of this receptor is a man in his sixties in good health. The sample consisted of blood. CDR3 coding DNA: TGTGCCAGCAGCCAAGGTCGGGAGGGGACCCAGTACTTC. It yields the protein CASSQGREGTQYF.